One sample yielded the 23 T cell receptor beta chains listed below, sequenced in a study of control samples from healthy donors and cancer patients. The table came from immunoSEQ multiplex PCR; TCRdb's copy has only in-frame clones and leaves some out. The sample has about 53,000 clones, 87% seen once; the top ten hold about 14%. The sequenced material came from PBMCs. These receptors came from a man in his sixties with head and neck cancer.

There are a few counts of this clone. This chain's CDR3 is CASSLAPGIQETQYF. The CDR3 DNA follows: TGCGCCAGCAGCTTGGCTCCAGGGATACAAGAGACCCAGTACTTC. The genes are TRBV5-1 and TRBJ2-5; tentatively, D is TRBD1 (5 bases). Per the germline V gene, CDR1 is SGHRS and CDR2 is YFSETQ. The V end lost 0 bases, the J end lost 2 bases, and 11 bases lay between the germline ends. The CDR3 runs to 15 residues.

The CDR3, as DNA: TGTGCCAGCAGTTCCCCCAGGACTAGCGGGGTCGTAGCCAAAAACATTCAGTACTTC. The encoded protein is CASSSPRTSGVVAKNIQYF. The chain links TRBV6-2 or TRBV6-3 to TRBJ2-4; 12 bases line up with TRBD2. The germline CDR1 and CDR2 sequences are MNHEY and SVGEGT. CDR3 length: 19 amino acids. V dropped 4 bases and J dropped 0; count of bases not matched to a gene: 10.

This clone has more than one count but fewer than ten. The chain recombines TRBV2 with TRBJ2-7, with TRBD1 matching over 8 bases. The CDR3 is 12 residues long. V was clipped by 4 bases and J by 12 bases; unmatched bases: 8. Germline CDR1 SNHLY, CDR2 FYNNEI. The CDR3 protein is CASSAQGEARYF. The CDR3 coding sequence is TGTGCCAGCAGTGCACAGGGGGAGGCTCGGTACTTC.

The rearrangement joins TRBV5-1 to TRBJ2-1; D may match TRBD1 or TRBD2 (7 bases each). Germline V gene lookup returns CDR1 SGHRS and CDR2 YFSETQ. The CDR3 runs 19 residues. V was shortened by 2 bases and J by 0 bases, with 21 bases between the two germline ends. The CDR3 protein is CASSLRQGLSSLSYNEQFF. DNA of the CDR3: TGCGCCAGCAGCTTACGACAGGGACTATCCTCTCTCTCCTACAATGAGCAGTTCTTC.

J is TRBJ2-3 and V is TRBV19; TRBD1 aligns across 11 bases. V gave up 1 base and J gave up 7 bases; unmatched junction bases: 7. CDR3 length equals 16 residues. Germline CDR1 and CDR2: LNHDA and SQIVND (reference sequence). The CDR3 spells CASSIVPGQGAHTQYF. CDR3 DNA: TGTGCCAGTAGTATAGTACCCGGACAGGGGGCACATACGCAGTATTTT.

The rearrangement uses TRBV6-5 and TRBJ1-2; tentative D call: TRBD1 (6 bases). V shed 6 bases and J shed 7 bases, with 15 bases lying between them. Germline CDR1 MNHEY, CDR2 SVGAGI. The CDR3 is made up of 13 amino acids. Written as DNA, the CDR3 is TGTGCCAGCAGCAAGACAGGTTCGGTTGGCTACACCTTC. This sequence encodes CASSKTGSVGYTF.

The chain recombines TRBV30 with TRBJ1-3; tentatively, D is TRBD1 (6 bases). The V end lost 7 bases, the J end lost 0 bases, and 13 bases lay between the germline ends. Germline CDR1 and CDR2: GTSNPN and SVGIG (reference sequence). This CDR3 spans 14 amino acids. In nucleotides, the CDR3 is TGTGCCTTGGCCTGGGGGCTCTCTGGAAACACCATATATTTT. Its translation is CALAWGLSGNTIYF.

The gene calls are TRBV6-2 or TRBV6-3 and TRBJ1-1; tentatively, D is TRBD1 (5 bases). V was trimmed by 6 bases and J by 1 base, leaving 9 bases between them. The CDR3 covers 13 residues. Germline values: CDR1 MNHEY, CDR2 SVGEGT. DNA for the CDR3: TGTGCCAGCAGCCTTACAGGGAACACTGAAGCTTTCTTT. As protein: CASSLTGNTEAFF.

This chain uses TRBV4-2 with TRBJ2-1; D is perhaps TRBD2 (6 bases). V was pared by 0 bases and J by 5 bases, with 8 bases between. Per the germline V gene, CDR1 is LGHNA and CDR2 is YNFKEQ. The CDR3 covers 14 residues. CDR3 sequence (DNA): TGTGCCAGCAGCCAAGACCGACTAGACAATGAGCAGTTCTTC. As protein: CASSQDRLDNEQFF.

The V gene is TRBV18, the J gene TRBJ1-1; D may be TRBD1 (6 bases). The CDR3 spans 15 residues. Trimming took 3 bases from V and 7 from J, leaving 18 bases between them. CDR1 and CDR2 (germline): KGHSH, LQKENI. In DNA, the CDR3 is TGTGCCAGCTCACCGGGGGGGGGCGCCGGGAATGAAGCTTTCTTT. Residues: CASSPGGGAGNEAFF.

This sequence joins TRBV29-1 and TRBJ2-4, with D tentatively TRBD2 (6 bases). The V end lost 4 bases, the J end lost 5 bases, and 21 bases lay between the germline ends. Germline lookup yields CDR1 SQVTM and CDR2 ANQGSEA. The CDR3 has 16 amino acids. The CDR3 DNA reads as TGCAGCGTTGGGGGTGGCAGGGAGGTTTTGGAAAACATTCAGTACTTC. Translating it yields CSVGGGREVLENIQYF.

Comments on this clone: One junction end disagrees with the germline gene, perhaps due to a read error. The V call is TRBV20-1, the J call TRBJ1-1; D unclear. Germline values: CDR1 DFQATT, CDR2 SNEGSKA (reference sequence). CDR3 length equals 9 residues. The CDR3 loop reads CSAGYRTPF. The CDR3 DNA is TGCAGTGCTGGCTACCGTACTCCTTTT.

The count of this clone is one. J is TRBJ1-6 and V is TRBV28; 7 bases are a match to TRBD1. The CDR3 is made up of 16 amino acids. J gave up 9 bases and V 6 bases, and 14 bases lay outside the gene matches. Germline V CDR1 and CDR2: MDHEN, SYDVKM. CDR3 sequence: CASSAGTVGLGSPLHF. DNA for the CDR3: TGTGCCAGCAGCGCCGGGACAGTGGGGTTGGGTTCACCCCTCCACTTT.

The CDR3 sequence is CASSPQGSSTDTQYF. In DNA, the CDR3 is TGCGCCAGCAGCCCTCAAGGGAGTAGCACAGATACGCAGTATTTT. This rearrangement joins TRBV5-1 to TRBJ2-3; tentative D call: TRBD2 (5 bases). Deletions cut 4 bases from V and 0 bases from J, with 12 bases between. Germline V lookup: CDR1 SGHRS, CDR2 YFSETQ. The CDR3 spans 15 residues.

The chain employs TRBV2 and TRBJ2-7; D remains ambiguous. V lost 1 base and J 3 bases, leaving 13 bases between the germline ends. Per the germline V gene, CDR1 is SNHLY and CDR2 is FYNNEI. The CDR3 is 15 residues long. CDR3: CASSEGSPALYEQYF. CDR3 DNA sequence: TGTGCCAGCAGTGAAGGGTCGCCAGCCCTCTACGAGCAGTACTTC. The full variable domain, in which reference TRBV2 and TRBJ2-7 provide the parts outside the CDR3, is EPEVTQTPSHQVTQMGQEVILRCVPISNHLYFYWYRQILGQKVEFLVSFYNNEISEKSEIFDDQFSVERPDGSNFTLKIRSTKLEDSAMYFCASSEGSPALYEQYFGPGTRLTVT.

The CDR3: CASSRAGSAKNIQYF. For the CDR3, the DNA is TGTGCCAGTAGCAGGGCCGGGTCAGCCAAAAACATTCAGTACTTC. The rearrangement joins TRBV19 to TRBJ2-4; possible D gene TRBD1, 5 bases. Germline lookup yields CDR1 LNHDA and CDR2 SQIVND (reference sequence). V lost 6 bases and J 0 bases, leaving 12 bases between the germline ends. The CDR3 consists of 15 residues.

The chain employs TRBV4-2 and TRBJ2-7, with 15 bases matching TRBD2. Germline values: CDR1 LGHNA, CDR2 YNFKEQ. V lost 1 base to trimming and J lost 0 bases; unmatched junction nucleotides: 4. The CDR3 totals 18 residues. The CDR3, as DNA: TGTGCCAGCAGCCAAGTCGGACTAGCGGGAGGGCCCTCCTACGAGCAGTACTTC. Translating it yields CASSQVGLAGGPSYEQYF.

The V gene is TRBV4-3, the J gene TRBJ2-1, with 9 nucleotides matching TRBD2. V was pared by 1 base and J by 8 bases, with 9 bases of the junction left unmatched. Per germline, CDR1 LGHNA and CDR2 YSLEER. This CDR3 is 16 amino acids long. CDR3 in amino acids: CASSQVISGGRDEQFF. The CDR3 DNA sequence: TGCGCCAGCAGCCAAGTGATTAGCGGGGGAAGAGATGAGCAGTTCTTC.

The chain combines TRBV11-2 with TRBJ1-4, with a possible D match to TRBD1 (5 bases). Germline loops: CDR1 SGHAT, CDR2 FQNNGV. Between the trimmed V and J ends, which lost 2 bases and 10 bases, there was a span of 11 bases. CDR3 length: 13 amino acids. The DNA for the CDR3 is TGTGCCAGCAGCTTAAGGGGCTGGGGAAAACTGTTTTTT. It is translated as CASSLRGWGKLFF.

The V call is TRBV3-1 (or the pseudogene TRBV3-2), the J call TRBJ1-6, with 9 bases that match TRBD1. Looked up from germline, CDR1 is LGHDT and CDR2 is YNNKEL (reference sequence). J gave up 7 bases and V 4 bases, and 14 bases lay outside the gene matches. The CDR3 extends over 18 amino acids. The chain's CDR3 is CASSLRVTGGVGNSPLHF. In DNA form, the CDR3 reads TGTGCCAGCAGCCTAAGGGTGACAGGGGGAGTTGGGAATTCACCCCTCCACTTT.

The chain uses TRBV28 and TRBJ2-1; the D gene is possibly TRBD2 (5 bases). V shed 5 bases and J shed 5 bases, with 28 bases lying between them. CDR1 is MDHEN and CDR2 is SYDVKM in the germline V gene. The CDR3 has 19 amino acids. CDR3 in DNA: TGTGCCAGCAGTCCCCCAACGGGGATACCGACGGAGGCAAACAATGAGCAGTTCTTC. Its translation: CASSPPTGIPTEANNEQFF.

In this sample, this clone turned up a few times. This chain connects TRBV7-2 to TRBJ1-1; weak D call: TRBD1 (5 bases). Germline V gene data show CDR1 as SGHTA and CDR2 as FQGNSA. This CDR3 is 15 amino acids long. V was shortened by 2 bases and J by 3 bases, with 13 bases between the two germline ends. CDR3 in DNA: TGTGCCAGCAGCTTATTGGGGTTAGGGGACACTGAAGCTTTCTTT. Translation gives CASSLLGLGDTEAFF.

This chain's CDR3 is CASSGNQRSYNEQFF. In DNA form, the CDR3 reads TGTGCCAGCAGCGGCAACCAACGCTCCTACAATGAGCAGTTCTTC. The chain is built from TRBV9 and TRBJ2-1; D ambiguous. V was cut by 3 bases and J by 0 bases, with 10 bases left in between. Per germline, CDR1 SGDLS and CDR2 YYNGEE. The CDR3 runs to 15 residues.